Presented here are 3 T cell receptor beta chains from one specimen sequenced in a study of early T cells in non-severe SARS-CoV-2 infection. MiXCR, applied by TCRdb to the 5' RACE reads, yields one record per CDR3 protein. In the table there are tens of thousands of distinct CDR3 sequences, 4.5% to 7% of which are singletons. The material sequenced was whole blood. These receptors were collected from an adult who was a healthcare worker with PCR-confirmed SARS-CoV-2 infection or an uninfected control (not recorded which).

This clonotype occurred many times. This chain uses TRBV12-3 or TRBV12-4 with TRBJ2-7; 9 bases align to TRBD1. The length of the CDR3 is 16 residues. V shed 0 bases and J 6 bases; nucleotides not matched to a gene: 9. The CDR3 DNA reads TGTGCCAGCAGTTTAGCAGACAGGGGGGACCGGGGCGAGCAGTACTTC. Encoded protein: CASSLADRGDRGEQYF.

This clonotype was counted many times. This chain links TRBV7-8 with TRBJ2-1; 10 bases fit TRBD1. Germline assignment: CDR1 SGHVS and CDR2 FQNEAQ. V dropped 1 base and J dropped 4; count of bases not matched to a gene: 7. The CDR3 spans 17 residues. CDR3 DNA: TGTGCCAGCAGCTTAGTGCAGGGGGGACAGGGGTACAATGAGCAGTTCTTC. Its protein product is CASSLVQGGQGYNEQFF.

The J gene is TRBJ2-1, the V gene TRBV30; 9 bases agree with TRBD2. This CDR3 has 12 residues. Trimming removed 3 bases from V and 10 bases from J; junction bases left unmatched: 4. The germline V gene has CDR1 GTSNPN and CDR2 SVGIG (reference sequence). CDR3 region: CAWRGSGREQFF. DNA of the CDR3: TGTGCCTGGAGGGGGAGCGGGAGGGAGCAGTTCTTC.